These 3 T cell receptor beta chains share one sample of origin, sequenced in a study of regulatory T cells in long-lasting Graves disease. Indicated time point: newly diagnosed GD, antithyroid drugs for less than 3 months. There was RNA extracted from PBMCs, and the TCR library was made from it. Both iRepertoire HTBI primers and Arm-PCR of CDR3 regions were used to build the TCR beta libraries. Using its own MiXCR run on the multiplex PCR reads, TCRdb lists one record per CDR3 protein. This sample has 350,000 to 400,000 distinct CDR3 sequences, with around 16% found just once. This material consisted of peripheral blood mononuclear cells (PBMCs), taken at new diagnosis, from a patient treated with antithyroid drugs. The receptors were sampled from a female donor with Graves disease.

This clonotype came up many times. The rearrangement uses TRBV6-1 and TRBJ2-7, with 12 bases identical to TRBD1. The V and J ends lost 8 bases and 6 bases, in that order; junction bases with no gene match: 8. The CDR3 spans 14 residues. The germline CDR1 and CDR2 sequences are MNHNS and SASEGT. The CDR3 coding sequence is TGTGCCAGCGGGACAGGGGGCGTGAGGCCCGAGCAGTACTTC. Its protein is CASGTGGVRPEQYF.

This clonotype was counted a few times. This may come from a read error, since a much larger clone is one base off. The V call is TRBV15, the J call TRBJ1-2; D gene ambiguous. The CDR3 is 14 residues long. V was trimmed by 7 bases and J by 1 base, leaving 13 bases between them. Germline V gives CDR1 LNHNV, CDR2 YYDKDF (reference sequence). CDR3 sequence reads: CATTKGRDNYGYTF. Here the CDR3 DNA reads TGTGCCACCACCAAGGGCAGAGATAACTATGGCTACACCTTC.

There are many counts of this clonotype. The chain uses TRBV7-2 and TRBJ1-2; 7 positions agree with TRBD1. The trim removed 4 bases at V and 2 bases at J, leaving 16 bases unmatched. The CDR3 has 18 amino acids. Germline CDR1 SGHTA, CDR2 FQGNSA. In DNA, the CDR3 is TGTGCCAGCAGCTCAAAACTATACCGACAGGGATTGAACTATGGCTACACCTTC. Its protein is CASSSKLYRQGLNYGYTF.